This paragraph covers one TCR beta chain sequence. What it binds is not known. The sample is drawn from a study of OX40 agonist ivuxolimab in advanced cancers. Sequenced by immunoSEQ multiplex PCR; TCRdb stores in-frame clones only, minus some. The sample contains tens of thousands of clones, more than 75% of which appear only once. Germline CDR1 SQVTM, CDR2 ANQGSEA. The V and J ends lost 1 base and 13 bases, in that order; junction bases with no gene match: 7. CDR3 length: 12 residues. Findings and caveats of the study: Nonresponders, in some cases, also had low normalized T-cell clonal expansion.

The V and J genes are TRBV29-1 and TRBJ2-5, with TRBD2 identical over 9 bases. The TCR originated in an adult with an advanced solid tumor such as melanoma, head and neck, liver or kidney cancer. The material was CD4+ or CD8+ T cells sorted from blood, obtained in a trial of the OX40 agonist ivuxolimab. The DNA for the CDR3 is TGCAGCGTTGAAGGCACTAGCGGGCCGTTGTACTTC. Translating it yields CSVEGTSGPLYF.